Listed below are T cell receptor beta chains from one sample, sequenced in a study of cytomegalovirus exposure and HLA in healthy donors. Assay used: immunoSEQ multiplex PCR; TCRdb lists only in-frame clones, some missing. The sample includes 150,000 to 200,000 clones, around 68% of them seen just once. The sample taken for sequencing was PBMCs. The receptors were sampled from a man in his forties or fifties in good health and CMV-seronegative. Both conserved end residues are part of each CDR3. The D gene is left open where the match is weak. Clone size, where shown, is once, few, many, or a class for clones that have expanded.

TRBJ2-7	12	.	TRBV10-1	.	CASILLAAEQYF	TGCGCCAGCATCTTACTAGCAGCCGAGCAGTACTTC
TRBJ1-2	14	TRBD1	TRBV7-2	.	CASRSGTGYYGYTF	TGTGCCAGCAGATCCGGGACAGGGTACTATGGCTACACCTTC
TRBJ2-1	16	.	TRBV28	once	CASSLSAGSSYNEQFF	TGTGCCAGCAGTTTATCCGCAGGGTCCTCCTACAATGAGCAGTTCTTC
TRBJ2-2	15	TRBD1	TRBV5-8	few	CASSLDRANTGELFF	TGTGCCAGCAGCCTTGACAGGGCGAACACCGGGGAGCTGTTTTTT
TRBJ1-5	17	TRBD1	TRBV19	once	CASSIFPRTGGYQPQHF	TGTGCCAGTAGTATTTTCCCCCGGACAGGAGGGTATCAGCCCCAGCATTTT
TRBJ2-5	15	TRBD1	TRBV10-1	.	CASSDSSTGRETQYF	TGCGCCAGCAGTGACTCTTCGACAGGGAGAGAGACCCAGTACTTC
TRBJ2-3	14	.	TRBV7-6	.	CASSLGGPGDTQYF	TGTGCCAGCAGCTTAGGGGGGCCGGGAGATACGCAGTATTTT
TRBJ1-1	13	.	TRBV4-1	few	CASRPVEGTEAFF	TGCGCCAGCAGACCAGTCGAGGGCACTGAAGCTTTCTTT
TRBJ2-1	15	TRBD2	TRBV7-8	.	CASSSLAGSYNEQFF	TGTGCCAGCAGCTCTTTAGCGGGGTCTTACAATGAGCAGTTCTTC
TRBJ1-3	15	.	TRBV7-9	.	CASSWGQGSGNTIYF	TGTGCCAGCAGCTGGGGACAAGGCTCTGGAAACACCATATATTTT
TRBJ1-5	13	TRBD1	TRBV7-9	few	CASSPQGGQPQHF	TGTGCCAGCAGCCCACAGGGGGGACAGCCCCAGCATTTT
TRBJ1-5	15	.	TRBV2	.	CASSGVRRYGQPQHF	TGTGCCAGCAGTGGGGTCCGGAGATACGGACAGCCCCAGCATTTT
TRBJ2-3	16	TRBD2	TRBV7-2	.	CASSPGLAGLTDTQYF	TGTGCCAGCAGCCCTGGACTAGCGGGGCTCACAGATACGCAGTATTTT
TRBJ2-1	11	TRBD2	TRBV20-1	.	CAGEIRNEQFF	TGTGCGGGAGAGATTAGGAATGAGCAGTTCTTC
TRBJ2-1	16	TRBD2	TRBV11-2	.	CASSSLLAGANNEQFF	TGTGCCAGCAGCTCACTCCTAGCGGGGGCTAACAATGAGCAGTTCTTC
TRBJ2-1	13	.	TRBV7-2	.	CASSDGTYNEQFF	TGTGCCAGCTCAGACGGGACTTACAATGAGCAGTTCTTC
TRBJ2-3	17	TRBD2	TRBV4-1	.	CASSQRGGGYSTDTQYF	TGCGCCAGCAGCCAGCGCGGGGGGGGTTATAGCACAGATACGCAGTATTTT
TRBJ1-1	14	.	TRBV7-6	.	CASSLFEGGTEAFF	TGTGCCAGCAGCTTATTTGAGGGAGGGACTGAAGCTTTCTTT
TRBJ2-2	15	.	TRBV6-1	.	CASTLGGAGTGELFF	TGTGCCAGCACCCTTGGGGGGGCAGGAACCGGGGAGCTGTTTTTT
TRBJ1-6	17	TRBD1	TRBV4-1	.	CASSQDITGAYNSPLHF	TGCGCCAGCAGCCAAGACATTACAGGGGCCTATAATTCACCCCTCCACTTT
TRBJ1-3	14	.	TRBV10-3	.	CAISEEGSGNTIYF	TGTGCCATCAGTGAGGAGGGCTCTGGAAACACCATATATTTT
TRBJ1-6	18	.	TRBV5-1	.	CASSLEGQSHSYNSPLHF	TGCGCCAGCAGCTTGGAGGGGCAGTCCCACTCCTATAATTCACCCCTCCACTTT
TRBJ2-1	15	.	TRBV10-2	.	CASSEGRSSYNEQFF	TGCGCCAGCAGTGAGGGCCGTTCCTCCTACAATGAGCAGTTCTTC
TRBJ1-5	19	TRBD1	TRBV9	once	CASSPRTTDRDRSNQPQHF	TGTGCCAGCAGCCCCCGAACCACGGACAGGGACAGAAGCAATCAGCCCCAGCATTTT